This T cell receptor beta chain was identified in a study of monozygotic twins with inflammatory bowel disease (dated by TCRdb to the late 2010s). For context, the study as a whole: A total of some 28 monozygotic twin pairs were included in the full study, comprising nine German pairs (four IBD-concordant, five IBD-discordant) and 19 IBD-discordant Danish pairs. The search for disease-associated traits relied mainly on comparing, within discordant pairs, IBD patients with their genetically identical healthy co-twins. Each individual had, on average, about 151 000 unique TCRalpha sequences and 181 000 unique TCRbeta sequences available for analysis.

The protocol used for the library was 5' RACE. Preparation of each TCR library used 3,500 to 4,500 ng of total RNA. cDNA was synthesized with SMARTScribe reverse transcriptase in eight separate reactions per sample. During cDNA synthesis, unique molecular identifiers containing a 6-nucleotide sample barcode were introduced by template switching. TCRalpha and TCRbeta cDNA was amplified in two nested PCRs of roughly 16 and 10 cycles, and bead purification was carried out after each PCR. Before amplification, the cDNA was treated with uracil DNA-glycosylase and purified using the QIAquick PCR purification kit. The second PCR was the step at which Illumina TruSeq-compatible adapters and sample-specific barcodes were added. Library quality and concentration were checked on TapeStation and Qubit, and libraries were pooled at roughly 5 ng each. The pooled libraries were sequenced with 2 x 100 bp reads and custom sequencing primers on an Illumina HiSeq2500 single-index Rapid Run. The study's own analysis went as follows. UMI-based consensus assembly with MiGEC version 1.2.6 was used to correct PCR and sequencing errors. MiXCR version 2.1.1 was used for V(D)J alignment, clonotype assembly and CDR3 extraction. To normalise gene usage, clonotype sharing and MAIT/NKT TCR abundance, the top 1000, 10 000 and 20 000 clonotypes in each sample were analysed. Diversity was computed as the inverse Simpson index with the vegan R package after downsampling to 27 000 UMIs. Statistical testing used paired Mann-Whitney U tests on the discordant twin pairs and applied Benjamini-Hochberg correction for multiple testing. Each entry corresponds to one CDR3 protein sequence from reads that TCRdb reprocessed, and DNA is not given. The V and J calls follow TCRdb's processing rather than the paper's. The table for this sample lists over 100,000 distinct CDR3 sequences. Of the sample, under 15% falls within the top ten clones.

On this clonotype: Its antigen target is currently unknown.

Counted from cysteine to phenylalanine, this CDR3 has 14 amino acids. No DNA accompanies this entry. In the germline V gene, CDR1 corresponds to KGHDR and CDR2 to SFDVKD. From each donor, an approximately 2.7 ml peripheral blood sample was collected into PAXgene tubes and kept at -80 degrees C. Without any T cell sorting, total RNA was extracted from whole blood using the PAXgene blood miRNA kit on an automated QIAcube. Deep TCRalpha and TCRbeta repertoire profiling with unique molecular barcoding was performed on peripheral blood of monozygotic twin pairs concordant or discordant for inflammatory bowel disease. Smoking habits were recorded for all twin pairs, and each individual was classified as a current, former or never smoker. Beyond this particular receptor, the publication reports: The analysis was unable to tell different T cell subtypes apart. Background noise and inter-individual variability may have been introduced into the repertoires by the differing immunosuppressive treatments among patients. Fewer clonotypes were shared with other individuals by IBD patients than by healthy twins, most markedly in patients showing signs of disease activity. IBD patients had lower TCRbeta repertoire diversity, measured by the inverse Simpson index, than their healthy co-twins. No difference in repertoire similarity was observed between concordant and discordant twins, possibly owing to limited statistical power. The results gave no support for a single strong signal or clonotype linked to IBD.

The TCR originated in a human donor with ulcerative colitis or Crohn's disease, or a healthy co-twin of an affected twin (not recorded which). Material for sequencing was blood. Here the chain combines TRBV24-1 and TRBJ2-7; as DNA is missing, the TRBD1 call by TCRdb cannot be tested. The CDR3 protein: CATSETGDTHEQYF.